Listed below are T cell receptor beta chains from one sample, sequenced in a study of blood T cell repertoires in COVID-19. This table comes from immunoSEQ multiplex PCR, and its TCRdb copy is limited to in-frame clones, with some not included. The data hold around 99,000 clones, with 60% to 85% observed a single time. Sequencing was carried out using peripheral blood. These receptors came from a woman over 75 with active or convalescent COVID-19. Both conserved end residues are part of each CDR3. Each record gives: clone size, V gene, D gene, J gene, CDR3 DNA, CDR3 protein. A D gene is named only where the DNA matches it firmly. Not every row has a clone size; where given, it reads once, few, many or a size class.

>-|TRBV19|-|TRBJ1-2
TGTGCCAGTAGTATTGGTACAGGACCTAACTATGGCTACACCTTC
CASSIGTGPNYGYTF
>-|TRBV19|TRBD1|TRBJ1-4
TGTGCCAGTAGTAGGCGACAGGGGGAAGGTGAAAAACTGTTTTTT
CASSRRQGEGEKLFF
>-|TRBV5-1|-|TRBJ2-7
TGTGCCAGCAGCTTGGCAGGGTCGGCCCCCTACGAGCAGTACTTC
CASSLAGSAPYEQYF
>-|TRBV27|-|TRBJ2-3
TGTGCCAGCAGTTTAGGTCGGGTTCGTACAGATACGCAGTATTTT
CASSLGRVRTDTQYF
>few|TRBV2|-|TRBJ2-3
TGTGCCAGCAGTGAAGAACTAGCCCTCACAGATACGCAGTATTTT
CASSEELALTDTQYF
>-|TRBV7-2|-|TRBJ1-6
TGTGCCAGCAGCTTGAGTCTGGGCACGCCAAATTCACCCCTCCACTTT
CASSLSLGTPNSPLHF
>once|TRBV28|-|TRBJ1-1
TGTGCCAGCAGTTCGGCAGGCGAAGCTTTCTTT
CASSSAGEAFF
>once|TRBV19|TRBD2|TRBJ2-1
TGTGCCAGTGCGTTAGCGGGAGCATATGAGCAGTTCTTC
CASALAGAYEQFF
>few|TRBV11-2|-|TRBJ1-5
TGTGCCAGCAGCTTACAGGACAGTAGGAATCAGCCCCAGCATTTT
CASSLQDSRNQPQHF
>-|TRBV21-1|-|TRBJ2-1
TGTGCCAGCAGCCCGGCCCCCGGACAGGGTCCCTACAATGAGCAGTTCTTC
CASSPAPGQGPYNEQFF
>few|TRBV10-3|-|TRBJ1-1
TGTGCCATCAAGGCGCCGGGAGGTACTGAAGCTTTCTTT
CAIKAPGGTEAFF
>once|TRBV6-5|-|TRBJ2-1
TGTGCCAGCAGAACCCCCGGGACACCCCAGTTCTTC
CASRTPGTPQFF
>-|TRBV2|TRBD2|TRBJ2-1
TGTGCCAGCAGTGATATCCGACTAGCGGGAGGCTACAATGAGCAGTTCTTC
CASSDIRLAGGYNEQFF
>-|TRBV4-1|-|TRBJ1-6
TGCGCCAGCAGCCCCCCAGGGTTTGGCTCCTATAATTCACCCCTCCACTTT
CASSPPGFGSYNSPLHF
>-|TRBV5-1|-|TRBJ2-3
TGCGCCAGCAGCCCCCGGGCCTCCGGGAGAACAGATACGCAGTATTTT
CASSPRASGRTDTQYF
>-|TRBV5-1|TRBD1|TRBJ1-1
TGCGCCAGCAGCGGACGGACAGGGGTGGGCACTGAAGCTTTCTTT
CASSGRTGVGTEAFF
>few|TRBV5-5|TRBD1|TRBJ1-1
TGTGCCAGCAGCCCTACAGGGGCCTTGGGGACTGAAGCTTTCTTT
CASSPTGALGTEAFF
>-|TRBV11-2|-|TRBJ2-3
TGTGCCAGCAGCTCCAGGACAGATAGCACAGATACGCAGTATTTT
CASSSRTDSTDTQYF
>-|TRBV29-1|-|TRBJ1-1
TGCAGCGTTGACCGAGGGAGGGACACTGAAGCTTTCTTT
CSVDRGRDTEAFF
>-|TRBV2|TRBD2|TRBJ2-1
TGTGCCAGCGGCGGGAGGGCCAGGTTTAATGAGCAGTTCTTC
CASGGRARFNEQFF
>-|TRBV7-3|TRBD1|TRBJ2-3
TGTGCCAGCAGCTTACTCTGGCAGGGGGCAGGCACAGATACGCAGTATTTT
CASSLLWQGAGTDTQYF
>-|TRBV4-1|-|TRBJ2-2
TGCGCCAGCAGCCATCCGGAGGGGAGAACCACCGGGGAGCTGTTTTTT
CASSHPEGRTTGELFF
>-|TRBV5-6|-|TRBJ2-4
TGTGCCAGCAGCACGTGGGGGCTAGTAGCCAAAAACATTCAGTACTTC
CASSTWGLVAKNIQYF
>-|TRBV10-3|TRBD2|TRBJ2-2
TGTGCCATCGCTGGAAGGACTAGCGGATACACCGGGGAGCTGTTTTTT
CAIAGRTSGYTGELFF
>-|TRBV4-1|TRBD1|TRBJ1-6
TGCGCCAGCAGCCAAGCTGGACAGGGAGGCTCACCCCTCCACTTT
CASSQAGQGGSPLHF